The 17 T cell receptor beta chains in this list originate from one sample, sequenced in a study of blood T cell repertoires in COVID-19. Repertoires were generated with immunoSEQ multiplex PCR, while TCRdb's copy carries only in-frame clones and drops some. Of 75,000 to 100,000 clones listed, around nine tenths are singletons. Sample: peripheral blood. These receptors were obtained from a human donor in a cohort sampled during active COVID-19.

The J gene is TRBJ2-5, the V gene TRBV11-2, with 7 bases matching TRBD1. The CDR3 is 13 amino acids. CDR1 and CDR2 (germline): SGHAT, FQNNGV. V shed 6 bases, J shed 1 base, and the junction held 2 bases outside the gene matches. CDR3 sequence (DNA): TGTGCCAGCAGAGGGGGCATCCAAGAGACCCAGTACTTC. Protein product: CASRGGIQETQYF. Drawing the rest from reference TRBV11-2 and TRBJ2-5, the complete variable domain is EAGVAQSPRYKIIEKRQSVAFWCNPISGHATLYWYQQILGQGPKLLIQFQNNGVVDDSQLPKDRFSAERLKGVDSTLKIQPAKLEDSAVYLCASRGGIQETQYFGPGTRLLVL.

CDR3 sequence reads: CATKGLAGGNEQFF. The CDR3 bases are TGTGCCACAAAGGGACTAGCGGGGGGGAATGAGCAGTTCTTC. This sequence joins TRBV19 and TRBJ2-1; 16 bases line up with TRBD2. This CDR3 spans 14 amino acids. Looked up from germline, CDR1 is LNHDA and CDR2 is SQIVND (reference sequence). V lost 10 bases, J lost 7 bases, and 4 bases stayed unmatched.

CDR3 in DNA: TGTGCCAGCAGCCGAGTCGGGGGTCCCTACAATGAGCAGTTCTTC. The encoded protein is CASSRVGGPYNEQFF. The rearrangement joins TRBV5-4 to TRBJ2-1, with D perhaps TRBD2 (6 bases). V shed 4 bases and J shed 2 bases, with 13 bases lying between them. Looked up from germline, CDR1 is SGHNT and CDR2 is YYREEE (reference sequence). The CDR3 spans 15 residues.

The chain carries TRBV7-2 and TRBJ2-5; 13 nucleotides align to TRBD2. Per germline, CDR1 SGHTA and CDR2 FQGNSA. This CDR3 spans 15 amino acids. V was clipped by 5 bases and J by 4 bases; unmatched bases: 4. The chain's CDR3 is CASSNGLAGVETQYF. CDR3 nucleotides: TGTGCCAGCAGCAACGGACTAGCGGGGGTAGAGACCCAGTACTTC.

V and J are TRBV2 and TRBJ2-7; the D is unclear. V lost 6 bases and J 2 bases, leaving 17 bases between the germline ends. Germline CDR1 is SNHLY and CDR2 is FYNNEI. CDR3 length equals 15 residues. Written as DNA, the CDR3 is TGTGCCAGCAGCCTAAGACCCCACGGAGCCTACGAGCAGTACTTC. Protein product: CASSLRPHGAYEQYF.

This chain links TRBV2 with TRBJ2-4; possible D gene TRBD1, 6 bases. CDR1 and CDR2 from the germline V gene are SNHLY and FYNNEI. Trimming removed 8 bases at V and 0 bases at J, with 17 bases between. The CDR3 runs to 16 residues. Written as DNA, the CDR3 is TGTGCCAGCCTTCCAGGGGTGACACTAGCCAAAAACATTCAGTACTTC. This sequence encodes CASLPGVTLAKNIQYF.

The chain has TRBV5-4 and TRBJ2-7, with 12 positions matching TRBD2. The junction had 6 bases not matched to a gene; V was cut back by 4 bases and J by 4 bases. There are 15 residues in the CDR3. The germline gives CDR1 SGHNT, CDR2 YYREEE (reference sequence). In nucleotides, the CDR3 is TGTGCCAGCAGCACCAGACTAGCGGGGGATTACGAGCAGTACTTC. It yields the protein CASSTRLAGDYEQYF.

The rearrangement uses TRBV2 and TRBJ2-1, with D unclear. Germline lookup yields CDR1 SNHLY and CDR2 FYNNEI. The CDR3 extends over 15 amino acids. V dropped 2 bases and J dropped 0 bases, with 8 bases sitting between them. In DNA form, the CDR3 reads TGTGCCAGCAGTGAATGGGCAGTCTCCTACAATGAGCAGTTCTTC. It specifies CASSEWAVSYNEQFF.

This clone has more than one count but fewer than ten. This chain joins TRBV19 and TRBJ1-3; D not certain. The CDR3 is 14 amino acids. Trimming stripped 7 bases from V and 1 base from J, with 11 bases between. The germline V gene encodes CDR1 LNHDA and CDR2 SQIVND (reference sequence). The CDR3, as DNA: TGTGCCAGTACTTCAGGAGGGTCTGGAAACACCATATATTTT. Its protein is CASTSGGSGNTIYF.

The V call is TRBV9, the J call TRBJ1-1; the D is unclear. Trimming left V 4 bases short and J 4 bases short, with 11 bases between. Germline values: CDR1 SGDLS, CDR2 YYNGEE. The CDR3 has 13 residues. The CDR3 nucleotides are TGTGCCAGCAGCCCCTGGACTATCACTGAAGCTTTCTTT. Its translation is CASSPWTITEAFF.

CDR3 coding DNA: TGTGCCAGCAGTCCCCCTAACGGAGCCCAGCATTTT. It is translated as CASSPPNGAQHF. V and J are TRBV27 and TRBJ1-5, with D hard to call. V lost 5 bases, J lost 11 bases, and 13 bases lay in between. Looked up from germline, CDR1 is MNHEY and CDR2 is SMNVEV (reference sequence). The CDR3 loop spans 12 amino acids.

This chain connects TRBV10-3 to TRBJ2-7; D is unclear. The CDR3 contains 11 residues. V lost 4 bases and J lost 3, with 4 bases in between. CDR1 is ENHRY, CDR2 SYGVKD, per germline. The chain's CDR3 is CAISGDYEQYF. CDR3 bases: TGTGCCATCAGTGGAGACTACGAGCAGTACTTC.

The chain carries TRBV3-1 (or the pseudogene TRBV3-2) and TRBJ2-7; D is possibly TRBD1 (6 bases). The V and J ends lost 0 bases and 0 bases respectively, with 12 bases between them. Germline-derived CDR1 and CDR2 are LGHDT and YNNKEL (reference sequence). The CDR3 loop spans 16 amino acids. In DNA, the CDR3 is TGTGCCAGCAGCCAAGATCTGGGGGCCAGCTCCTACGAGCAGTACTTC. Translated: CASSQDLGASSYEQYF.

CDR3: CAWGTVPGAEAFF. CDR3 sequence (DNA): TGTGCCTGGGGGACAGTCCCTGGGGCTGAAGCTTTCTTT. This chain joins TRBV30 and TRBJ1-1; TRBD1 matches 7 bases. CDR1 and CDR2 (germline): GTSNPN, SVGIG (reference sequence). The CDR3 sequence is 13 residues long. Germline trimming cut 5 bases from V and 6 bases from J; bases unmatched to any gene: 9.

Of note for this clone: The sample carries other DNA sequences with the same CDR3. The CDR3 bases are TGTGCCAGCAGTGAAGCGGGTCAGGGGAATGAGCAGTTCTTC. This translates into CASSEAGQGNEQFF. V is TRBV6-1 and J is TRBJ2-1; D perhaps matches TRBD1 (6 bases). The germline V gene has CDR1 MNHNS and CDR2 SASEGT. The CDR3 spans 14 residues. Trimming took off 0 bases at V and 7 bases at J, with 10 bases between the two ends.

The rearrangement uses TRBV6-2 or TRBV6-3 and TRBJ2-1; 7 positions match TRBD1. With 5 bases clipped from V and 7 bases from J, the junction kept 20 bases outside the gene matches. This CDR3 is built from 18 residues. Germline assignment: CDR1 MNHEY and CDR2 SVGEGT. CDR3 region: CASSLLRQGVGIWNEQFF. CDR3 DNA: TGTGCCAGCAGTCTCCTCCGACAGGGAGTTGGTATATGGAATGAGCAGTTCTTC.

The chain is built from TRBV5-1 and TRBJ2-7; 9 positions agree with TRBD1. The CDR3 spans 15 residues. CDR1 is SGHRS, CDR2 YFSETQ, per germline. With 4 bases clipped from V and 4 bases from J, the junction kept 9 bases outside the gene matches. CDR3 DNA: TGCGCCAGCAGCCCCTCCGGGACAGGGATTTACGAGCAGTACTTC. This encodes CASSPSGTGIYEQYF.